The T cell receptor (beta chain) under discussion was sequenced for a study of CD8 T cells in Susac syndrome. An input of roughly 0.45 to 1 ug of RNA was subjected to reverse transcription using random hexamers. TCRdb ran MiXCR on the immunoSEQ multiplex PCR reads and lists one entry per CDR3 protein. The data hold some 400,000 distinct CDR3 sequences, with more than 80% observed a single time. Sequencing targeted TCR beta in blood CD8+ and CD4+ T cells. Purification of the CD8+ and CD4+ T cells relied on negative isolation, and TEMRA cells underwent FACS enrichment. The sequence derives from a human donor with multiple sclerosis. The sequenced material came from CD8+ T cells from PBMCs.

Here the CDR3 DNA reads TGTGCCAGCAGTTTGAAAGGGGGCCTCAATGAGCAGTTCTTC. This translates into CASSLKGGLNEQFF. The chain employs TRBV12-3 or TRBV12-4 and TRBJ2-1; 7 bases map to TRBD1. The J segment lost 6 bases and the V segment lost 3 bases, leaving 5 bases of the junction unmatched. This CDR3 comprises 14 residues.